Listed below are T cell receptor beta chains from one sample, sequenced in a study of T cell responses to AZD1222 COVID-19 vaccine. Libraries were prepared by immunoSEQ multiplex PCR; TCRdb keeps only in-frame clonotypes and omits some of them. The profile shows around 150,000 clones, approximately 89% of them singletons. Sequenced material: peripheral blood, taken on day 0 of MenACWY control vaccination. These receptors were taken from an adult in good health. The CDR3 runs from the conserved cysteine through the conserved F or W. A D gene is named only where the DNA matches it firmly. Size is stated for part of the rows, as once, few or many counts, or as a class when the clone is expanded.

TGTGCCATCAGTGCTCCTAGCGGGAGTCGGAATGAGCAGTTCTTC	CAISAPSGSRNEQFF	TRBV10-3	TRBJ2-1	once	TRBD2
TGTGCCAGCAGACTAGCGGGGGGTAGCACAGATACGCAGTATTTT	CASRLAGGSTDTQYF	TRBV6-5	TRBJ2-3	once	TRBD2
TGCGCCAGCAGCTCCACCGGGGCCACCTACGAGCAGTACTTC	CASSSTGATYEQYF	TRBV5-1	TRBJ2-7	NA	NA
TGTGCCAGCAATAACGGGCAGGGATGGGAGACCCAGTACTTC	CASNNGQGWETQYF	TRBV7-2	TRBJ2-5	NA	NA
TGTGCCAGCAGCTTAGTGGATAGTAGAAACACCATATATTTT	CASSLVDSRNTIYF	TRBV11-2	TRBJ1-3	NA	NA
TGTGCCAGCAGCTTAGGCAGTGGACAGGGGCTCGGGAATGAGCAGTTCTTC	CASSLGSGQGLGNEQFF	TRBV7-3	TRBJ2-1	NA	TRBD1
TGTGCCAGCAGCCCCAGCGTGGCCGGTGAAAAACTGTTTTTT	CASSPSVAGEKLFF	TRBV9	TRBJ1-4	NA	NA
TGTGCCAGCAGCCCAGTAATGAGAAACACTGAAGCTTTCTTT	CASSPVMRNTEAFF	TRBV7-9	TRBJ1-1	NA	NA
TGTGCCAGCTCACCGGGACAGGGAACGTCAGGGGCCAACGTCCTGACTTTC	CASSPGQGTSGANVLTF	TRBV18	TRBJ2-6	NA	TRBD1
TGTGCCAGCAGCTTCCCGGGACAGGGAACCTATGGCTACACCTTC	CASSFPGQGTYGYTF	TRBV5-4	TRBJ1-2	few	TRBD1
TGTGCCAGCAGTTCACTGAGGAGGTCCCAAGAGACCCAGTACTTC	CASSSLRRSQETQYF	TRBV6-6	TRBJ2-5	NA	NA
TGCGCCAGCAGCTTGTCGGCCACGAACTACGAGCAGTACTTC	CASSLSATNYEQYF	TRBV5-1	TRBJ2-7	once	NA
TGTGCCAGCAGTGACGGTAGCAATCAGCCCCAGCATTTT	CASSDGSNQPQHF	TRBV6-4	TRBJ1-5	NA	NA
TGTGCCAGCAGCTCGACAGCTAGCACAGATACGCAGTATTTT	CASSSTASTDTQYF	TRBV7-9	TRBJ2-3	NA	NA
TGTGCCAGCAGCCTATCAGGGGGTGAGGGAAACACCATATATTTT	CASSLSGGEGNTIYF	TRBV5-5	TRBJ1-3	NA	TRBD1
TGTGCCAGCAGCTCCCGAGCAAGCGGAGGCCTCCAAGAGACCCAGTACTTC	CASSSRASGGLQETQYF	TRBV7-9	TRBJ2-5	NA	NA
TGTGCCAGCAGCTCCGGGGTTCGATCACCCCTCCACTTT	CASSSGVRSPLHF	TRBV11-2	TRBJ1-6	NA	NA
TGTGCCAGCTCACCTTTCAAAGGGGACAGGGGTAATTCACCCCTCCACTTT	CASSPFKGDRGNSPLHF	TRBV18	TRBJ1-6	NA	TRBD1
TGTGCCAGCAGCGATGGACAGGGGGCCCACAATGAGCAGTTCTTC	CASSDGQGAHNEQFF	TRBV2	TRBJ2-1	NA	TRBD1
TGTGCCAGCAGCGTCGGACGGAACTATGGCTACACCTTC	CASSVGRNYGYTF	TRBV7-2	TRBJ1-2	NA	NA
TGTGCCATAGCCCAGGGGAAGCAAGAGACCCAGTACTTC	CAIAQGKQETQYF	TRBV10-3	TRBJ2-5	NA	NA
TGTGCCAGTAGTTTGTTCAGTTCTAACTATGGCTACACCTTC	CASSLFSSNYGYTF	TRBV19	TRBJ1-2	NA	NA